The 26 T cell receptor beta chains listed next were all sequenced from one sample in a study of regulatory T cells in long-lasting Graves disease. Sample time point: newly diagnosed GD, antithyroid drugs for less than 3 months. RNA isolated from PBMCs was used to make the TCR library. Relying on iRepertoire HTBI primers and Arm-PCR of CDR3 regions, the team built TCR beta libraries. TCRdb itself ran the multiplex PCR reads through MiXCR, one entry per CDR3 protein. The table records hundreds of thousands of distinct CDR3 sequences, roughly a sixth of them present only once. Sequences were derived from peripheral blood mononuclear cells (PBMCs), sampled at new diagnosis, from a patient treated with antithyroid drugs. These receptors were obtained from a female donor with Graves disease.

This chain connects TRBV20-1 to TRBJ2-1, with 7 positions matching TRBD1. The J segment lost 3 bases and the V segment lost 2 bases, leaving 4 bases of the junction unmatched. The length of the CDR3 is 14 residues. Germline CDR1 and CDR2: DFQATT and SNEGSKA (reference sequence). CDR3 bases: TGCAGTGCTAGACTGACAGGGATCTACAATGAGCAGTTCTTC. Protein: CSARLTGIYNEQFF.

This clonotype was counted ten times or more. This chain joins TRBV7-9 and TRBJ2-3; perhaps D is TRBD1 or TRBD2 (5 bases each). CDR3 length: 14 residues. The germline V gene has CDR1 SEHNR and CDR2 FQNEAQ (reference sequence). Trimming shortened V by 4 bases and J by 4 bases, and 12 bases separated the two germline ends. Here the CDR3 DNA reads TGTGCCAGCAGCTCCCGAGGGGATTCAGATACGCAGTATTTT. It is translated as CASSSRGDSDTQYF. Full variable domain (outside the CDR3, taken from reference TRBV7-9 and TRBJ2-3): DTGVSQNPRHKITKRGQNVTFRCDPISEHNRLYWYRQTLGQGPEFLTYFQNEAQLEKSRLLSDRFSAERPKGSFSTLEIQRTEQGDSAMYLCASSSRGDSDTQYFGPGTRLTVL.

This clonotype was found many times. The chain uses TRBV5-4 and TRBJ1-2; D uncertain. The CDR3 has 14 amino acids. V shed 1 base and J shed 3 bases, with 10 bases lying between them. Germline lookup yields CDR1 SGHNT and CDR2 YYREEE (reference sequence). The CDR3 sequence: CASSLPGSHYGYTF. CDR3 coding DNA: TGTGCCAGCAGCTTGCCGGGCAGCCACTATGGCTACACCTTC.

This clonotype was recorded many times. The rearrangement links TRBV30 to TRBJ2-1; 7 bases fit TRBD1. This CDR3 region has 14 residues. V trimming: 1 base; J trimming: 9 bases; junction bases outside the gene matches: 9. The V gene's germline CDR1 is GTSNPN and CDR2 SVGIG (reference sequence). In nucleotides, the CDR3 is TGTGCCTGGAGTGCCGGACGGGGACAGCTTGAGCAGTTCTTC. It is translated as CAWSAGRGQLEQFF.

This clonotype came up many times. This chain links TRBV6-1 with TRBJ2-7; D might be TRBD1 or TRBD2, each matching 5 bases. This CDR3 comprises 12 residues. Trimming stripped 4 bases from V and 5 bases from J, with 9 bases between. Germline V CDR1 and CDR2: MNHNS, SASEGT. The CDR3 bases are TGTGCCAGCAGTGCCGGGACCAACGAGCAGTACTTC. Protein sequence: CASSAGTNEQYF.

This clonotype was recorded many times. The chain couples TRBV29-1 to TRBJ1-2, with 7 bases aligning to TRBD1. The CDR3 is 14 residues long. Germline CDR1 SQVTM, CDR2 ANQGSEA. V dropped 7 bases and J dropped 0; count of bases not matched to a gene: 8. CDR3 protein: CSAGGDSPNYGYTF. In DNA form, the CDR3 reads TGCAGCGCTGGTGGGGACAGCCCTAACTATGGCTACACCTTC. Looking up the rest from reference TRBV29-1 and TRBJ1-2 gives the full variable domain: SAVISQKPSRDICQRGTSLTIQCQVDSQVTMMFWYRQQPGQSLTLIATANQGSEATYESGFVIDKFPISRPNLTFSTLTVSNMSPEDSSIYLCSAGGDSPNYGYTFGSGTRLTVV.

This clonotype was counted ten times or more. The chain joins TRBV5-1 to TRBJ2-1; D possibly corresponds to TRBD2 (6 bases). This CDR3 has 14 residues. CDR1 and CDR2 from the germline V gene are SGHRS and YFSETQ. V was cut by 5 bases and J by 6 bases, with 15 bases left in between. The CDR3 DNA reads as TGCGCCAGCAGGGGGACTGTCGATGGCAATGAGCAGTTCTTC. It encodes CASRGTVDGNEQFF.

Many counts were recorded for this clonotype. As DNA, the CDR3 is TGTGCCAGCAGTCCGAAGACAGGGATTGAGACCCAGTACTTC. It translates to CASSPKTGIETQYF. The chain has TRBV12-3 or TRBV12-4 and TRBJ2-5; 7 nucleotides line up with TRBD1. This CDR3 is built from 14 residues. V lost 5 bases and J lost 5; bases outside the gene matches: 8.

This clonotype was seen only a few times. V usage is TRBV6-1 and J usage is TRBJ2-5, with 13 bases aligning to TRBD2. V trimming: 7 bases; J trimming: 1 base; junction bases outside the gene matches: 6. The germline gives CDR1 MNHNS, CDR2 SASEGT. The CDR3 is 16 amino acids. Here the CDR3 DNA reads TGTGCCAGCACCCGACTAGCGGGGGGCCCCCAAGAGACCCAGTACTTC. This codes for CASTRLAGGPQETQYF.

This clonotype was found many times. This CDR3 is CASSFWGLARTNSYEQYF. CDR3 nucleotide sequence: TGTGCCAGCAGTTTCTGGGGACTAGCGCGCACAAATTCCTACGAGCAGTACTTC. The rearrangement uses TRBV28 and TRBJ2-7, with TRBD2 matching 10 bases. V shed 3 bases and J 1 base; nucleotides not matched to a gene: 12. The germline gives CDR1 MDHEN, CDR2 SYDVKM. The CDR3 totals 18 residues.

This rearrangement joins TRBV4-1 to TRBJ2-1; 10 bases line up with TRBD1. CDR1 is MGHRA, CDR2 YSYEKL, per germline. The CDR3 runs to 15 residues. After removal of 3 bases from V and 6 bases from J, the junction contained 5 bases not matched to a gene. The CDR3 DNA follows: TGCGCCAGCAGCCAGGACAGGGGGGCATCCAATGAGCAGTTCTTC. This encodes CASSQDRGASNEQFF.

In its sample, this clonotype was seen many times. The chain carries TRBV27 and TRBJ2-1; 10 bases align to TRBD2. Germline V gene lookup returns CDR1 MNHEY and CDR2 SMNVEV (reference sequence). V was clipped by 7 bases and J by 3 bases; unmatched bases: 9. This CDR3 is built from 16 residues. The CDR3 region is CASTASAGGFYNEQFF. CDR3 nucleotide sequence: TGTGCCAGCACCGCTTCAGCGGGAGGGTTCTACAATGAGCAGTTCTTC.

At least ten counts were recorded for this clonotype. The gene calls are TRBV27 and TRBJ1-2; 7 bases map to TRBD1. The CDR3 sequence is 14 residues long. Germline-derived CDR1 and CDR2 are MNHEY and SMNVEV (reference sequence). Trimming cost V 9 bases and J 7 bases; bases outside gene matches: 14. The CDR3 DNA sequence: TGTGCCAGTCAAACCGTTCAGGGGGGAGGTGGCTACACCTTC. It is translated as CASQTVQGGGGYTF.

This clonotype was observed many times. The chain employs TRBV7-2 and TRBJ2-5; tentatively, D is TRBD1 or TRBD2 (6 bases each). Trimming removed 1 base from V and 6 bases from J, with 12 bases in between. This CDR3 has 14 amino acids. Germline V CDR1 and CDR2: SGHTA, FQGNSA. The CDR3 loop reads CASSLGGGRKTQYF. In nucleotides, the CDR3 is TGTGCCAGCAGCTTAGGTGGGGGGCGGAAGACCCAGTACTTC.

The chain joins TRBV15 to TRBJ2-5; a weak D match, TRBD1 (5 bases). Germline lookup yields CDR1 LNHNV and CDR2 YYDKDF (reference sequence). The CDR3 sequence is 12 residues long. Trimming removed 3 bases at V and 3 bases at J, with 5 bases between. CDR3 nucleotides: TGTGCCACCAGCAGGGACAAAGAGACCCAGTACTTC. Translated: CATSRDKETQYF.

The CDR3 region has the DNA TGCAGTGCTAGAGCGGGATTTAAAAACATTCAGTACTTC. Translating it yields CSARAGFKNIQYF. The rearrangement links TRBV20-1 to TRBJ2-4; possibly TRBD2 for D (5 bases). V lost 1 base to trimming and J lost 4 bases, with 8 bases between them. The V gene's germline CDR1 is DFQATT and CDR2 SNEGSKA (reference sequence). This CDR3 is 13 amino acids long.

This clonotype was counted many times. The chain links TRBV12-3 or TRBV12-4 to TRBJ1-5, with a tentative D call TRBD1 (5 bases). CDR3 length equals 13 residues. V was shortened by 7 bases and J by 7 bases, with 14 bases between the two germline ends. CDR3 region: CASNPGLRQPQHF. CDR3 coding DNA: TGTGCCAGCAACCCGGGACTCAGGCAGCCCCAGCATTTT.

CDR3 amino acids: CASSSPLAGNQETQYF. The CDR3 region has the DNA TGTGCCAGCAGTTCCCCGCTAGCGGGAAACCAAGAGACCCAGTACTTC. This sequence joins TRBV28 and TRBJ2-5, with 9 bases that match TRBD2. Trimming removed 4 bases from V and 0 bases from J; junction bases left unmatched: 6. CDR3 length: 16 amino acids. In germline, CDR1 is MDHEN, CDR2 SYDVKM.

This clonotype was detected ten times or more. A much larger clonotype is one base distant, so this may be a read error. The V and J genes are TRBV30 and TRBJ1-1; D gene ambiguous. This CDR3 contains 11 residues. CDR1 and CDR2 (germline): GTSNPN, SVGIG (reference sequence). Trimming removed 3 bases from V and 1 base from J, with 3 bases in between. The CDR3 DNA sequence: TGTGCCTGGAGAGAGAACACTGAAGCTTTCTTT. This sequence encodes CAWRENTEAFF.

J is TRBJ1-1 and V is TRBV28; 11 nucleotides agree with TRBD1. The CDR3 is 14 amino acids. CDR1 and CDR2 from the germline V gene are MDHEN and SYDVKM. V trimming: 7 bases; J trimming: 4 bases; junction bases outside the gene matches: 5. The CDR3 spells CASTRGTGGTEAFF. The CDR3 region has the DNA TGTGCCAGCACGAGGGGGACAGGGGGCACTGAAGCTTTCTTT.

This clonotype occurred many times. CDR3 loop: CASSLRQGGTDTQYF. CDR3 DNA: TGTGCCAGCAGCTTAAGACAGGGCGGCACAGATACGCAGTATTTT. The chain joins TRBV7-2 to TRBJ2-3, with TRBD1 matching over 7 bases. The CDR3 spans 15 residues. V lost 2 bases to trimming and J lost 1 base; unmatched junction nucleotides: 3. Germline CDR1 and CDR2: SGHTA and FQGNSA. The full variable domain, rest sourced from reference TRBV7-2 and TRBJ2-3, is GAGVSQSPSNKVTEKGKDVELRCDPISGHTALYWYRQSLGQGLEFLIYFQGNSAPDKSGLPSDRFSAERTGGSVSTLTIQRTQQEDSAVYLCASSLRQGGTDTQYFGPGTRLTVL.

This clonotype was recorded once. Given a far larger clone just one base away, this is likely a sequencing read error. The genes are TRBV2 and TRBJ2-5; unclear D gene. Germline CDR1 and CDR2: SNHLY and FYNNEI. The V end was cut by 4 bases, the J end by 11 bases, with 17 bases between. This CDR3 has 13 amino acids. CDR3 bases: TGTGCCAGCAGTGTCGAAGAGTTCGATGAGCAGTACTTC. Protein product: CASSVEEFDEQYF. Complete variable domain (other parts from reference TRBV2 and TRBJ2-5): EPEVTQTPSHQVTQMGQEVILRCVPISNHLYFYWYRQILGQKVEFLVSFYNNEISEKSEIFDDQFSVERPDGSNFTLKIRSTKLEDSAMYFCASSVEEFDEQYFGPGTRLLVL.

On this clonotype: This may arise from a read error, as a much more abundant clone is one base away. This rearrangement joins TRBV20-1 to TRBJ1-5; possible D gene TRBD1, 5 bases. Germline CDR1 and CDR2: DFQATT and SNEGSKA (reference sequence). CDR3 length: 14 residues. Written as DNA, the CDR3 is TGCAATGCTAGATTCCGGGGGAGCAATCAGCCCCAGCATTTT. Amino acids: CNARFRGSNQPQHF.

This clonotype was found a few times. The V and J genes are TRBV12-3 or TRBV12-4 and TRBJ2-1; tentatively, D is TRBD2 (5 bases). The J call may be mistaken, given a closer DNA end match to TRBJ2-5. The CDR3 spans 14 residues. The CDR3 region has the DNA TGTGCCAGCAGTCCCGTAAAGGGAGCCGAGACCCAGTACTTC. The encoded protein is CASSPVKGAETQYF.

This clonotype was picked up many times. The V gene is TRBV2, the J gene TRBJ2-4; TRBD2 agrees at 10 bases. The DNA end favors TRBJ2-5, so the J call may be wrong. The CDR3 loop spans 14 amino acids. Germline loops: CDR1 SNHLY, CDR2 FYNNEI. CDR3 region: CASSEIAGGETQYF. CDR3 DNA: TGTGCCAGCAGTGAAATAGCGGGAGGAGAGACCCAGTACTTC.

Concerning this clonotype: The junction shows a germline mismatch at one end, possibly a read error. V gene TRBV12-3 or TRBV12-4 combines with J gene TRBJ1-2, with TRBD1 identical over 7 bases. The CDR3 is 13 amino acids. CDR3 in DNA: TGTGCCAGCAGTTTGGCCAAACTGGGACAGTATGCCTTC. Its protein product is CASSLAKLGQYAF.